This passage covers 30 T cell receptor beta chains from one sample sequenced in a study of shared clonotypes between healthy human individuals. The data were produced by immunoSEQ multiplex PCR, yet TCRdb's version contains in-frame clones alone and is incomplete. The sample includes 2 million to 2.5 million clones, 80% to 95% seen only once; the top ten take about 0.41%. Sequencing was performed on naive CD4+ T cells from PBMCs. As to subset: CD45RA+ positively selected. These receptors all stem from a man aged 18 to 29 in good health. Some clones in this sample may be carry-over from other donors' samples.

V is TRBV29-1 and J is TRBJ2-5; 8 bases line up with TRBD1. The length of the CDR3 is 13 residues. The ends lost 6 bases at V and 1 base at J; junction bases unmatched: 4. Germline-derived CDR1 and CDR2 are SQVTM and ANQGSEA. The CDR3 bases are TGCAGCGTCCATACAGGGGGCCAAGAGACCCAGTACTTC. Translating it yields CSVHTGGQETQYF.

The chain has TRBV5-1 and TRBJ2-1, with 8 bases identical to TRBD2. The V gene's germline CDR1 is SGHRS and CDR2 YFSETQ. The CDR3 spans 15 residues. V gave up 0 bases and J gave up 4 bases; unmatched junction bases: 3. CDR3 bases: TGCGCCAGCAGCTTGGGACAGCGGGAGTACAATGAGCAGTTCTTC. This encodes CASSLGQREYNEQFF.

Worth noting for this clone: Other DNA sequences in the sample encode the same CDR3. The gene calls are TRBV5-1 and TRBJ1-1, with D possibly being TRBD1 (6 bases). The CDR3 contains 14 residues. The germline CDR1 and CDR2 sequences are SGHRS and YFSETQ. The V end lost 0 bases, the J end lost 2 bases, and 8 bases lay between the germline ends. CDR3 bases: TGCGCCAGCAGCTTGGTACAGGGCAACACTGAAGCTTTCTTT. Encoded protein: CASSLVQGNTEAFF.

J is TRBJ2-2 and V is TRBV5-1; 7 nucleotides match TRBD2. Germline CDR1 reads SGHRS; CDR2 reads YFSETQ. This CDR3 region has 17 residues. The trim removed 2 bases at V and 0 bases at J, leaving 7 bases unmatched. CDR3 sequence reads: CASSFPLAASNTGELFF. The CDR3 nucleotides read TGCGCCAGCAGCTTTCCCCTAGCGGCATCGAACACCGGGGAGCTGTTTTTT.

The sample holds one count of this clone. This chain connects TRBV10-3 to TRBJ2-1, with no clear D. The germline V gene has CDR1 ENHRY and CDR2 SYGVKD. The ends were cut back, 6 bases at V and 7 bases at J, with 19 bases in the middle. The CDR3 is made up of 15 amino acids. The CDR3 reads CAIRSSGAWKNEQFF. CDR3 coding DNA: TGTGCCATCAGATCCTCCGGTGCCTGGAAGAATGAGCAGTTCTTC.

The gene calls are TRBV9 and TRBJ2-1; no reliable D call. Deletions cut 0 bases from V and 0 bases from J, with 10 bases between. The CDR3 is 16 amino acids. Germline CDR1 and CDR2: SGDLS and YYNGEE. CDR3 nucleotides: TGTGCCAGCAGCGTAGAGTGGGGTGGCTCCTACAATGAGCAGTTCTTC. Protein: CASSVEWGGSYNEQFF. The full variable domain, in which reference TRBV9 and TRBJ2-1 provide the parts outside the CDR3, is DSGVTQTPKHLITATGQRVTLRCSPRSGDLSVYWYQQSLDQGLQFLIQYYNGEERAKGNILERFSAQQFPDLHSELNLSSLELGDSALYFCASSVEWGGSYNEQFFGPGTRLTVL.

This chain connects TRBV2 to TRBJ2-7; TRBD1 aligns across 9 bases. The germline gives CDR1 SNHLY, CDR2 FYNNEI. The CDR3 length is 12 residues. Trimming at V came to 6 bases and at J to 6 bases, leaving 3 bases not matched to a gene. For the CDR3, the DNA is TGTGCCAGCAGACAGACAGGGGGCGAGCAGTACTTC. Encoded protein: CASRQTGGEQYF.

This chain uses TRBV28 with TRBJ1-5; D is ambiguous. Per the germline V gene, CDR1 is MDHEN and CDR2 is SYDVKM. The CDR3 covers 18 residues. The V gene lost 2 bases and the J gene lost 3 bases, with 20 bases spanning the gap. CDR3 nucleotide sequence: TGTGCCAGCAGTTTAAGGTCAGACCTACTCCATTTCAATCAGCCCCAGCATTTT. The encoded protein is CASSLRSDLLHFNQPQHF.

This sequence joins TRBV12-5 and TRBJ2-3, with a possible D match to TRBD2 (5 bases). The CDR3 loop spans 16 amino acids. Germline V CDR1 and CDR2: LGHNT, FRNRAP. V lost 5 bases to trimming and J lost 2 bases, with 17 bases between them. The CDR3 DNA sequence: TGTGCTAGTGGTAACGTCGTTGCGGGTCCCACAGATACGCAGTATTTT. This encodes CASGNVVAGPTDTQYF.

The rearrangement uses TRBV30 and TRBJ2-3; TRBD2 aligns across 8 bases. V gave up 1 base and J gave up 3 bases; unmatched junction bases: 3. The CDR3 covers 14 residues. Per the germline V gene, CDR1 is GTSNPN and CDR2 is SVGIG (reference sequence). CDR3 sequence (DNA): TGTGCCTGGAGTGACGGGGGGGTGACAGATACGCAGTATTTT. Translating it yields CAWSDGGVTDTQYF.

The rearrangement uses TRBV29-1 and TRBJ2-7; no clear D gene. Germline V gene data show CDR1 as SQVTM and CDR2 as ANQGSEA. The CDR3 consists of 11 residues. Trimming pared 4 bases from V and 2 bases from J, leaving 6 bases between. CDR3 loop: CSVAKAYEQYF. The CDR3 DNA reads TGCAGCGTTGCCAAGGCCTACGAGCAGTACTTC.

J is TRBJ2-2 and V is TRBV5-1; D unclear. Germline-derived CDR1 and CDR2 are SGHRS and YFSETQ. This CDR3 has 16 amino acids. V was pared by 0 bases and J by 1 base, with 10 bases between. CDR3 DNA: TGCGCCAGCAGCTTGGTCGCGATGATGAACACCGGGGAGCTGTTTTTT. This sequence encodes CASSLVAMMNTGELFF.

The chain employs TRBV5-1 and TRBJ2-5, with D perhaps given as TRBD1 or TRBD2 (5 bases each). CDR3 length: 14 residues. The V end was cut by 3 bases, the J end by 5 bases, with 14 bases between. From germline, CDR1 is SGHRS and CDR2 YFSETQ. The CDR3 DNA sequence: TGCGCCAGCAGCTCGGGGCCGGTGGGTGAGACCCAGTACTTC. Translated: CASSSGPVGETQYF.

This sequence joins TRBV4-1 and TRBJ2-1; D possibly uses TRBD1 or TRBD2 (5 bases each). The CDR3 sequence is 14 residues long. The germline V gene has CDR1 MGHRA and CDR2 YSYEKL. V lost 2 bases to trimming and J lost 6 bases, with 11 bases between them. The CDR3 here is CASSQQGTLNEQFF. CDR3 bases: TGCGCCAGCAGCCAACAAGGGACGCTCAATGAGCAGTTCTTC.

V gene TRBV5-1 combines with J gene TRBJ1-1, with a tentative D call TRBD1 (5 bases). The CDR3 loop spans 13 amino acids. Germline V lookup: CDR1 SGHRS, CDR2 YFSETQ. Between the trimmed V and J ends, which lost 5 bases and 1 base, there was a span of 9 bases. The CDR3 nucleotides read TGCGCCAGCAGAGACGGGGCGAACACTGAAGCTTTCTTT. The encoded protein is CASRDGANTEAFF.

The CDR3 region has the DNA TGTGCCAGCATTATCGGGACAGGGGTGGGCCAGCCCCAGCATTTT. It codes for CASIIGTGVGQPQHF. The chain couples TRBV6-1 to TRBJ1-5; 10 positions agree with TRBD1. With 7 bases clipped from V and 7 bases from J, the junction kept 10 bases outside the gene matches. CDR1 is MNHNS and CDR2 is SASEGT in the germline V gene. This CDR3 spans 15 amino acids.

The chain has TRBV19 and TRBJ1-5, with 9 bases aligning to TRBD1. Germline V gene data show CDR1 as LNHDA and CDR2 as SQIVND (reference sequence). The CDR3 is 16 residues long. Unmatched junction bases numbered 12, after V lost 6 bases and J lost 6 bases. CDR3 coding DNA: TGTGCCAGTAGATCTCTCCGGGACAGGGACGCTCAGCCCCAGCATTTT. This translates into CASRSLRDRDAQPQHF. Full variable domain (missing parts from reference TRBV19 and TRBJ1-5): DGGITQSPKYLFRKEGQNVTLSCEQNLNHDAMYWYRQDPGQGLRLIYYSQIVNDFQKGDIAEGYSVSREKKESFPLTVTSAQKNPTAFYLCASRSLRDRDAQPQHFGDGTRLSIL.

The V gene is TRBV5-1, the J gene TRBJ2-1; 15 bases align to TRBD2. The CDR3 has 16 residues. Losses at the gene ends were 5 bases for V and 7 bases for J; bases not matched to a gene: 7. Per germline, CDR1 SGHRS and CDR2 YFSETQ. CDR3 in amino acids: CASREGGLAGGNEQFF. As DNA, the CDR3 is TGCGCCAGCAGAGAGGGGGGACTAGCGGGAGGTAATGAGCAGTTCTTC.

The V call is TRBV6-1, the J call TRBJ2-1, with D unresolved. This CDR3 is 16 amino acids long. Trimming removed 2 bases at V and 2 bases at J, with 13 bases between. Germline-derived CDR1 and CDR2 are MNHNS and SASEGT. The CDR3 sequence: CASSEPALGTYNEQFF. The CDR3 coding sequence is TGTGCCAGCAGTGAACCCGCCTTAGGAACCTACAATGAGCAGTTCTTC.

This clone was seen a single time. The V gene is TRBV11-2, the J gene TRBJ2-7; D might be TRBD2 (6 bases). This CDR3 is 16 amino acids long. V lost 7 bases and J lost 2, with 21 bases in between. CDR1 is SGHAT and CDR2 is FQNNGV in the germline V gene. CDR3 coding DNA: TGTGCCAGCACGATACTCCTGGGTAGGAGGGCCTACGAGCAGTACTTC. Its protein is CASTILLGRRAYEQYF. Combining the CDR3 with reference TRBV11-2 and TRBJ2-7 gives the whole variable domain EAGVAQSPRYKIIEKRQSVAFWCNPISGHATLYWYQQILGQGPKLLIQFQNNGVVDDSQLPKDRFSAERLKGVDSTLKIQPAKLEDSAVYLCASTILLGRRAYEQYFGPGTRLTVT.

The V call is TRBV5-4, the J call TRBJ2-7, with 8 bases lining up with TRBD2. V dropped 3 bases and J dropped 7; count of bases not matched to a gene: 9. CDR1 and CDR2 (germline): SGHNT, YYREEE (reference sequence). This CDR3 is 14 amino acids long. The DNA for the CDR3 is TGTGCCAGCAGCTCCAAAGCGGGAGCCGAGGAGCAGTACTTC. This codes for CASSSKAGAEEQYF.

This sequence joins TRBV29-1 and TRBJ2-3; 8 bases match TRBD1. Germline CDR1 reads SQVTM; CDR2 reads ANQGSEA. The trim removed 5 bases at V and 6 bases at J, leaving 7 bases unmatched. This CDR3 is 13 amino acids long. CDR3 sequence: CSVFQGAKDTQYF. The CDR3 region has the DNA TGCAGCGTTTTCCAGGGGGCGAAGGATACGCAGTATTTT.

This clone was detected only once. J is TRBJ2-1 and V is TRBV28, with unresolved D. V dropped 4 bases and J dropped 5 bases, with 12 bases sitting between them. CDR1 MDHEN and CDR2 SYDVKM come from the germline V gene. CDR3 length: 14 amino acids. The DNA of the CDR3 is TGTGCCAGCAGTTACCTCAGTAGAGACAATGAGCAGTTCTTC. This sequence encodes CASSYLSRDNEQFF. The full variable domain, completed using reference TRBV28 and TRBJ2-1, is DVKVTQSSRYLVKRTGEKVFLECVQDMDHENMFWYRQDPGLGLRLIYFSYDVKMKEKGDIPEGYSVSREKKERFSLILESASTNQTSMYLCASSYLSRDNEQFFGPGTRLTVL.

The chain combines TRBV11-2 with TRBJ2-4; D remains unclear. V dropped 0 bases and J dropped 0 bases, with 12 bases sitting between them. This CDR3 contains 17 residues. The germline CDR1 and CDR2 sequences are SGHAT and FQNNGV. Here the CDR3 reads CASSLDLSPPAKNIQYF. For the CDR3, the DNA is TGTGCCAGCAGCTTAGATCTAAGTCCCCCAGCCAAAAACATTCAGTACTTC.

The chain is built from TRBV5-6 and TRBJ2-2, with TRBD1 identical over 9 bases. The V gene's germline CDR1 is SGHDT and CDR2 YYEEEE. The J segment lost 9 bases and the V segment lost 3 bases, leaving 9 bases of the junction unmatched. There are 15 residues in the CDR3. CDR3 nucleotide sequence: TGTGCCAGCAGCTACTACTACAGGGGGCGTAGGGAGCTGTTTTTT. The encoded protein is CASSYYYRGRRELFF.

The rearrangement joins TRBV5-1 to TRBJ2-3; no reliable D call. Germline V gene data show CDR1 as SGHRS and CDR2 as YFSETQ. CDR3 length: 15 residues. Trimming pared 3 bases from V and 6 bases from J, leaving 17 bases between. DNA of the CDR3: TGCGCCAGCAGCTCGATCCGCCAGTCTCTTGATACGCAGTATTTT. Translation: CASSSIRQSLDTQYF.

V usage is TRBV19 and J usage is TRBJ2-1; 11 bases fit TRBD2. The V and J ends lost 6 bases and 4 bases, in that order; junction bases with no gene match: 5. Germline CDR1 LNHDA, CDR2 SQIVND (reference sequence). CDR3 length: 15 residues. CDR3 coding DNA: TGTGCCAGTAGAGCCGCTAGCGGGGGGTACAATGAGCAGTTCTTC. It translates to CASRAASGGYNEQFF.

To note about this clone: Other DNA variants within this sample encode the same CDR3. The V call is TRBV2, the J call TRBJ2-7; no clear D. CDR3 length equals 10 residues. V was cut by 5 bases and J by 2 bases, with 1 base left in between. Germline lookup yields CDR1 SNHLY and CDR2 FYNNEI. The CDR3 loop reads CASSTYEQYF. As DNA, the CDR3 is TGTGCCAGCAGTACCTACGAGCAGTACTTC.

In regard to this clone: This specimen includes other DNA sequences encoding the same CDR3. This sequence joins TRBV5-4 and TRBJ2-7, with TRBD1 matching over 8 bases. From germline, CDR1 is SGHNT and CDR2 YYREEE (reference sequence). The trim removed 0 bases at V and 1 base at J, leaving 3 bases unmatched. This CDR3 has 15 residues. Here the CDR3 DNA reads TGTGCCAGCAGCTTGGCAGGGGGCTCTTCCTACGAGCAGTACTTC. Translated: CASSLAGGSSYEQYF. The whole variable domain, filled in from reference TRBV5-4 and TRBJ2-7, reads ETGVTQSPTHLIKTRGQQVTLRCSSQSGHNTVSWYQQALGQGPQFIFQYYREEENGRGNFPPRFSGLQFPNYSSELNVNALELDDSALYLCASSLAGGSSYEQYFGPGTRLTVT.

The V call is TRBV7-9, the J call TRBJ2-5; possibly TRBD2 for D (6 bases). Trimming removed 6 bases from V and 4 bases from J, with 9 bases in between. The CDR3 has 12 residues. Germline-derived CDR1 and CDR2 are SEHNR and FQNEAQ (reference sequence). The CDR3, as DNA: TGTGCCAGCAGAAGGGGAGGAGAGACCCAGTACTTC. It translates to CASRRGGETQYF.